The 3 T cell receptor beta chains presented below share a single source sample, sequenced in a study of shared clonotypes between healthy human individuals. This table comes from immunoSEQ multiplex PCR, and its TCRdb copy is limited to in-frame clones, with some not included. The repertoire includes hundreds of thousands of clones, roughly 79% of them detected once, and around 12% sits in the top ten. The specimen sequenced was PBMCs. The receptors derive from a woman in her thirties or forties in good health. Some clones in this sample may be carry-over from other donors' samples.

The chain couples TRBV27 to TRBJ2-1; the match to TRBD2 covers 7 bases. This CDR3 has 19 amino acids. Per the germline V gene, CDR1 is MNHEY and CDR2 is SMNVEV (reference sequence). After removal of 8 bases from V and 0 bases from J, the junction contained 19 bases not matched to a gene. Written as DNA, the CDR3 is TGTGCCAGCTCCCGAAGGGCGGGGGTAGCGCAAAGCTCCTACAATGAGCAGTTCTTC. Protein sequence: CASSRRAGVAQSSYNEQFF.

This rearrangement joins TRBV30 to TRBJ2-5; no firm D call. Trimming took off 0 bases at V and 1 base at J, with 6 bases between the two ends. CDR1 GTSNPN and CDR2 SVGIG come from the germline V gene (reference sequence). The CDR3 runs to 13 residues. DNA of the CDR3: TGTGCCTGGAGTGTGTACCCCCAAGAGACCCAGTACTTC. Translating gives CAWSVYPQETQYF.

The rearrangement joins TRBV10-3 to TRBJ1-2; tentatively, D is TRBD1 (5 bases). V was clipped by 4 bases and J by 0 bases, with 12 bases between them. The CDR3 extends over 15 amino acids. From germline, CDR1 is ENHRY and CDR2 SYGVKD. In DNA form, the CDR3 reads TGTGCCATCAGTGCGACAGCTCCCTCTAACTATGGCTACACCTTC. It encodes CAISATAPSNYGYTF.